This TCR beta chain was documented in a study of naive and memory T cell subsets. Whole-study results and caveats: Especially in CD8 cells, naive repertoires contained a few larger clonotypes, possibly CD45RA-re-expressing memory cells. Over 90% of naive TCR sequences appeared only once, unlike memory subsets.

The table lists this clonotype with a few counts. The antigen is undetermined. Both TRBC1 and TRBC2 were covered by a beta constant-region primer of two equimolar oligonucleotides. The ligated cDNA underwent four PCR rounds using SP2 and nested alpha and beta constant-region primers. An oligonucleotide with the SP2 primer and a 12-nucleotide UMI was ligated to the cDNA 3' end. TCRdb used MiXCR to reprocess the UMI-ligation and nested PCR reads, holding one entry per CDR3 protein. The sample has more than 120,000 distinct CDR3 sequences, 15% to 20% seen once. CDR3 length: 20 residues. Germline trimming cut 5 bases from V and 2 bases from J; bases unmatched to any gene: 21.

The TCR originated in a human donor in good health. The sequenced sample was naive CD8+ T cells from blood. The chain has TRBV12-3 or TRBV12-4 and TRBJ2-7; TRBD2 agrees at 10 bases. The CDR3 region is CASSGTAVEKREGPTYEQYF. The CDR3 region has the DNA TGTGCCAGCAGTGGGACGGCCGTGGAGAAGCGGGAGGGCCCCACCTACGAGCAGTACTTC.